A selection of T cell receptor beta chains follows, all from one sample in a study of blood T cell repertoires in COVID-19. Data came from immunoSEQ multiplex PCR; TCRdb stores just in-frame clones and leaves some out. The sample yields about 71,000 clones, around 86% seen once. Sequencing was carried out using peripheral blood. The receptors here all came from a young man with acute or convalescent COVID-19. Each CDR3 is given with its conserved first and last residue. D genes are given only for firm matches. Expanded clones are given a class, and other clones once, few, many or no size at all.

abundance	v_gene	d_gene	j_gene	CDR3aa	CDR3nt
NA	TRBV19	NA	TRBJ1-2	CASRQGDYGYTF	TGTGCCAGTAGACAGGGAGATTATGGCTACACCTTC
NA	TRBV7-9	NA	TRBJ1-2	CASSLERAGYGYTF	TGTGCCAGCAGCTTAGAACGGGCGGGCTATGGCTACACCTTC
NA	TRBV4-2	TRBD1	TRBJ1-2	CASSQRRGRSYGYTF	TGTGCCAGCAGCCAGCGCAGGGGGCGCAGCTATGGCTACACCTTC
NA	TRBV28	TRBD1	TRBJ1-1	CASGSGTGLDTEAFF	TGTGCCAGCGGCTCCGGGACAGGGTTAGACACTGAAGCTTTCTTT
NA	TRBV30	NA	TRBJ1-2	CAWRGGGYGYTF	TGTGCCTGGAGGGGGGGAGGCTATGGCTACACCTTC
NA	TRBV4-1	TRBD2	TRBJ2-3	CASSGTSGVTDTQYF	TGCGCCAGCAGCGGGACTAGCGGGGTCACAGATACGCAGTATTTT
NA	TRBV5-6	TRBD1	TRBJ2-7	CASSLGDRPTYEQYF	TGTGCCAGCAGCTTGGGGGACAGGCCCACCTACGAGCAGTACTTC
NA	TRBV11-2	TRBD2	TRBJ2-3	CASSSTGTSVTDTQYF	TGTGCCAGCAGCTCAACCGGGACTAGCGTCACAGATACGCAGTATTTT
few	TRBV2	NA	TRBJ1-6	CASSAGSFPPLHF	TGTGCCAGCAGTGCCGGGTCCTTCCCACCCCTCCACTTT
NA	TRBV9	NA	TRBJ1-4	CASSVAQGLTGEKLFF	TGTGCCAGCAGCGTAGCCCAGGGACTGACGGGTGAAAAACTGTTTTTT
NA	TRBV4-2	NA	TRBJ1-2	CASSQVGQSGYTF	TGTGCCAGCAGCCAAGTTGGACAGTCTGGCTACACCTTC
NA	TRBV4-2	TRBD1	TRBJ1-1	CASSQGTGTASSEAFF	TGTGCCAGCAGCCAAGGAACCGGGACAGCGTCCTCCGAAGCTTTCTTT
NA	TRBV2	NA	TRBJ1-2	CASRTQDEVYYGYTF	TGTGCCAGCAGAACCCAGGATGAAGTCTACTATGGCTACACCTTC
NA	TRBV10-3	NA	TRBJ1-3	CAISVGGTGNTIYF	TGTGCCATCAGTGTTGGGGGCACTGGAAACACCATATATTTT
NA	TRBV20-1	NA	TRBJ1-2	CSASEAERHNYGYTF	TGCAGTGCTAGTGAGGCCGAACGACATAACTATGGCTACACCTTC
NA	TRBV5-1	TRBD1	TRBJ1-6	CASSFYPRQGVDSPLHF	TGCGCCAGCAGCTTCTACCCCCGACAGGGAGTCGATTCACCCCTCCACTTT
NA	TRBV3-1/TRBV3-2	TRBD1	TRBJ1-5	CASSRGTGGANQPQHF	TGTGCCAGCAGCCGTGGGACAGGGGGCGCGAATCAGCCCCAGCATTTT
NA	TRBV29-1	NA	TRBJ1-1	CSALGGEAFF	TGCAGCGCCCTGGGAGGTGAAGCTTTCTTT
NA	TRBV24-1	NA	TRBJ2-1	CATSDSQGGAYNEQFF	TGTGCCACCAGTGATTCACAAGGGGGTGCCTACAATGAGCAGTTCTTC
NA	TRBV5-6	TRBD2	TRBJ2-1	CASAQTGGAIHEQFF	TGTGCCAGCGCACAAACCGGGGGGGCCATCCATGAGCAGTTCTTC
NA	TRBV29-1	TRBD1	TRBJ1-4	CSVVQGSNEKLFF	TGCAGCGTAGTACAGGGGAGTAATGAAAAACTGTTTTTT
NA	TRBV6-1	NA	TRBJ1-3	CASSEDARWAGGNTIYF	TGTGCCAGCAGTGAGGATGCCCGTTGGGCAGGTGGAAACACCATATATTTT
NA	TRBV7-9	NA	TRBJ1-1	CASSLGRAGEAFF	TGTGCCAGCAGCTTAGGTCGGGCAGGGGAAGCTTTCTTT
NA	TRBV6-5	NA	TRBJ1-6	CASHNSGSPLHF	TGTGCCAGCCATAACAGCGGGTCACCCCTCCACTTT
NA	TRBV12-3/TRBV12-4	NA	TRBJ2-5	CASSIGSYETQYF	TGTGCCAGCTCCATAGGGAGCTATGAGACCCAGTACTTC
NA	TRBV27	NA	TRBJ2-5	CASSFLALPETQYF	TGTGCCAGCAGTTTCCTAGCCCTCCCAGAGACCCAGTACTTC
NA	TRBV3-1/TRBV3-2	TRBD1	TRBJ1-1	CASSNRDRGNTEAFF	TGTGCCAGCAGCAACCGGGACAGGGGTAACACTGAAGCTTTCTTT
NA	TRBV19	NA	TRBJ2-5	CAISTKVGEDQETQYF	TGTGCCATTTCGACAAAGGTAGGGGAAGACCAAGAGACCCAGTACTTC
NA	TRBV7-8	NA	TRBJ1-2	CASSLVGGQQNYGYTF	TGTGCCAGCAGCTTAGTTGGCGGACAGCAGAACTATGGCTACACCTTC
once	TRBV14	NA	TRBJ1-1	CASSRLGGQPNTEAFF	TGTGCCAGCAGCCGGTTAGGTGGGCAGCCGAACACTGAAGCTTTCTTT
NA	TRBV7-9	NA	TRBJ2-7	CASSLMGSSYEQYF	TGTGCCAGCAGCTTAATGGGCAGCTCCTACGAGCAGTACTTC
few	TRBV13	NA	TRBJ1-2	CASSPRGTNHGYTF	TGTGCCAGCAGCCCCAGGGGCACCAACCATGGCTACACCTTC
NA	TRBV12-3/TRBV12-4	NA	TRBJ1-4	CASSLSPGPKLFF	TGTGCCAGCAGTTTAAGTCCGGGTCCGAAACTGTTTTTT
NA	TRBV3-1/TRBV3-2	TRBD1	TRBJ1-1	CASSHSGGDTEAFF	TGTGCCAGCAGCCATTCAGGGGGAGACACTGAAGCTTTCTTT
NA	TRBV27	NA	TRBJ1-4	CASSSLQRGTNEKLFF	TGTGCCAGCAGTTCGTTGCAGCGGGGAACTAATGAAAAACTGTTTTTT
NA	TRBV29-1	NA	TRBJ1-1	CSVCRVMNTEAFF	TGCAGCGTTTGCAGGGTCATGAACACTGAAGCTTTCTTT
NA	TRBV5-1	NA	TRBJ1-5	CASSSDGQINQPQHF	TGCGCCAGCAGCTCAGACGGACAGATAAATCAGCCCCAGCATTTT
NA	TRBV7-9	NA	TRBJ2-3	CASSLGAGGTDTQYF	TGTGCCAGCAGCTTAGGCGCAGGGGGCACAGATACGCAGTATTTT
NA	TRBV5-4	NA	TRBJ2-2	CASSLASANTGELFF	TGTGCCAGCAGCTTGGCTAGCGCGAACACCGGGGAGCTGTTTTTT